Each of the 25 T cell receptor beta chains below was sequenced from the same sample in a study of CD8+ T cells in alopecia areata. After isolation, RNA underwent reverse transcription to generate cDNA as the sequencing template. TCRdb keeps only in-frame clones here, not all; method: immunoSEQ multiplex PCR. The data contain about 100,000 clones, roughly 56% of them seen just once; the ten biggest clones take up about a sixth. Treatment: oral pan-JAK inhibitor, 5-10 mg twice daily. The material was CD8+ T cells sorted from blood, obtained between weeks 55 and 70, from a patient treated with tofacitinib. Source of these receptors: a human donor with alopecia areata.

V gene TRBV25-1 combines with J gene TRBJ1-1, with 9 bases lining up with TRBD1. CDR1 MGHDK and CDR2 SYGVNS come from the germline V gene. Unmatched junction bases numbered 0, after V lost 6 bases and J lost 4 bases. The length of the CDR3 is 12 residues. This chain's CDR3 is CASRTGGTEAFF. CDR3 sequence (DNA): TGTGCCAGCAGGACAGGGGGCACTGAAGCTTTCTTT. The full variable domain, with the rest looked up from reference TRBV25-1 and TRBJ1-1, is EADIYQTPRYLVIGTGKKITLECSQTMGHDKMYWYQQDPGMELHLIHYSYGVNSTEKGDLSSESTVSRIRTEHFPLTLESARPSHTSQYLCASRTGGTEAFFGQGTRLTVV.

The rearrangement joins TRBV5-4 to TRBJ1-1, with TRBD1 as a possible D gene (5 bases). Per germline, CDR1 SGHNT and CDR2 YYREEE (reference sequence). This CDR3 spans 13 amino acids. The ends were cut back, 4 bases at V and 4 bases at J, with 11 bases in the middle. CDR3 DNA: TGTGCCAGCAGCGGGGCTTTTGGCACTGAAGCTTTCTTT. Amino acids: CASSGAFGTEAFF.

The rearrangement uses TRBV2 and TRBJ2-2; TRBD1 matches at 9 bases. V gave up 7 bases and J gave up 6 bases; unmatched junction bases: 6. CDR1 and CDR2 from the germline V gene are SNHLY and FYNNEI. The CDR3 loop spans 14 amino acids. In DNA, the CDR3 is TGTGCCAGCATAGTAGGGACAGGGCCCGGGGAGCTGTTTTTT. It codes for CASIVGTGPGELFF. The full variable domain, completed using reference TRBV2 and TRBJ2-2, is EPEVTQTPSHQVTQMGQEVILRCVPISNHLYFYWYRQILGQKVEFLVSFYNNEISEKSEIFDDQFSVERPDGSNFTLKIRSTKLEDSAMYFCASIVGTGPGELFFGEGSRLTVL.

The DNA for the CDR3 is TGTGCCAGCAGTGAAATAGACAGAAGTCGCTATGGCTACACCTTC. Translation gives CASSEIDRSRYGYTF. This sequence joins TRBV6-1 and TRBJ1-2; the D gene is possibly TRBD1 (5 bases). The CDR3 runs to 15 residues. Germline V gene lookup returns CDR1 MNHNS and CDR2 SASEGT. V was cut by 2 bases and J by 4 bases, with 14 bases left in between.

J is TRBJ1-2 and V is TRBV14, with 12 bases aligning to TRBD1. The germline V gene encodes CDR1 SGHDN and CDR2 FVKESK. The CDR3 is 15 amino acids. V was clipped by 3 bases and J by 2 bases; unmatched bases: 1. The CDR3 here is CASSQGQGANYGYTF. The CDR3 DNA is TGTGCCAGCAGCCAGGGACAGGGGGCCAACTATGGCTACACCTTC.

The V gene is TRBV15, the J gene TRBJ2-6; D remains unclear. The germline V gene has CDR1 LNHNV and CDR2 YYDKDF (reference sequence). The ends were cut back, 3 bases at V and 0 bases at J, with 9 bases in the middle. The CDR3 covers 16 residues. The CDR3 DNA reads TGTGCCACCAGCAGGGATATCAACTCTGGGGCCAACGTCCTGACTTTC. It yields the protein CATSRDINSGANVLTF.

In this sample, this clone turned up a few times. The J gene is TRBJ1-2, the V gene TRBV5-1, with D perhaps TRBD1 (5 bases). Germline loops: CDR1 SGHRS, CDR2 YFSETQ. The germline V and J ends were trimmed by 2 bases and 5 bases, with 13 bases remaining between them. The CDR3 runs to 14 residues. In nucleotides, the CDR3 is TGCGCCAGCAGCTTTGAGCCAGGGACTTATGGCTACACCTTC. Amino acid sequence: CASSFEPGTYGYTF.

The chain uses TRBV15 and TRBJ2-5, with D tentatively TRBD1 or TRBD2 (6 bases each). Trimming shortened V by 9 bases and J by 3 bases, and 17 bases separated the two germline ends. From germline, CDR1 is LNHNV and CDR2 YYDKDF (reference sequence). The CDR3 extends over 14 amino acids. This CDR3 reads CATQQGGGKETQYF. The CDR3 nucleotides are TGTGCCACGCAACAGGGAGGTGGAAAAGAGACCCAGTACTTC.

This clone has just one count. The J gene is TRBJ2-3, the V gene TRBV19; 13 bases align to TRBD2. V lost 0 bases to trimming and J lost 6 bases; unmatched junction nucleotides: 9. CDR1 is LNHDA, CDR2 SQIVND, per germline (reference sequence). This CDR3 has 18 amino acids. CDR3 nucleotide sequence: TGTGCCAGTAGTATAGATCCTACTAGCGGGGGGGCAGCCGATACGCAGTATTTT. Protein sequence: CASSIDPTSGGAADTQYF.

The chain links TRBV6-4 to TRBJ1-2; D is unclear. The germline V gene encodes CDR1 MRHNA and CDR2 SNTAGT. The CDR3 runs 12 residues. The V end was cut by 8 bases, the J end by 4 bases, with 11 bases between. The CDR3 nucleotides are TGTGCCAGCCTCAGGCTCCCCTATGGCTACACCTTC. Residues: CASLRLPYGYTF.

Here the CDR3 DNA reads TGTGCCAGCAGCTTGAGACACGAAGGAAACACCATATATTTT. This encodes CASSLRHEGNTIYF. The chain uses TRBV5-6 and TRBJ1-3; D is unclear. Germline V gene sequence: CDR1 SGHDT, CDR2 YYEEEE. This CDR3 has 14 residues. V shed 1 base and J shed 4 bases, with 9 bases lying between them.

The chain uses TRBV4-1 and TRBJ1-1, with D possibly being TRBD1 (5 bases). CDR1 and CDR2 from the germline V gene are MGHRA and YSYEKL. V lost 5 bases to trimming and J lost 7 bases, with 14 bases between them. The CDR3 loop spans 13 amino acids. The CDR3 coding sequence is TGCGCCAGCAGCTATACGACAGACGGTGAAGCTTTCTTT. It translates to CASSYTTDGEAFF.

This clone was seen just once. This sequence joins TRBV5-1 and TRBJ2-5; 7 bases map to TRBD1. The J call may be mistaken, given a closer DNA end match to TRBJ2-7. This CDR3 contains 11 residues. Germline V gene sequence: CDR1 SGHRS, CDR2 YFSETQ. CDR3 residues: CASRQGYEQYF. The CDR3 bases are TGCGCCTCCCGACAGGGCTACGAGCAGTACTTC.

The genes are TRBV29-1 and TRBJ1-1; D is unclear. Germline V gene lookup returns CDR1 SQVTM and CDR2 ANQGSEA. This CDR3 is built from 14 residues. With 1 base removed from V and 1 base from J, the gap between germline ends came to 10 bases. This chain's CDR3 is CSVEVGRRNTEAFF. The DNA for the CDR3 is TGCAGCGTTGAAGTGGGTCGGCGGAACACTGAAGCTTTCTTT.

CDR3 sequence (DNA): TGCGCCAGCAGCCGCTCTAGCGGGGATGCCTACGAGCAGTACTTC. Translated: CASSRSSGDAYEQYF. The rearrangement links TRBV5-1 to TRBJ2-7; 9 nucleotides align to TRBD2. The germline CDR1 and CDR2 sequences are SGHRS and YFSETQ. The CDR3 covers 15 residues. V gave up 4 bases and J gave up 2 bases; unmatched junction bases: 7.

This clone was detected only a few times. The chain recombines TRBV30 with TRBJ2-3, with TRBD1 as a possible D gene (5 bases). V lost 4 bases to trimming and J lost 2 bases, with 16 bases between them. CDR3 length equals 15 residues. Germline V gene sequence: CDR1 GTSNPN, CDR2 SVGIG (reference sequence). The DNA of the CDR3 is TGTGCCTGGATCCCCTTGGGGCCTGCCACAGATACGCAGTATTTT. It codes for CAWIPLGPATDTQYF.

CDR3 in amino acids: CASSWGPLTEAFF. CDR3 DNA sequence: TGTGCCAGCAGCTGGGGACCCCTGACTGAAGCTTTCTTT. This chain uses TRBV5-6 with TRBJ1-1; a weak D match, TRBD1 (5 bases). The V gene's germline CDR1 is SGHDT and CDR2 YYEEEE. V was trimmed by 3 bases and J by 5 bases, leaving 11 bases between them. There are 13 residues in the CDR3.

The table lists this clone with a few counts. The chain couples TRBV27 to TRBJ2-2; TRBD1 is a possible D gene (7 bases). Germline V CDR1 and CDR2: MNHEY, SMNVEV (reference sequence). CDR3 length: 15 amino acids. Trimming cost V 3 bases and J 4 bases, with 12 bases left between them. CDR3 protein: CASSLAQGGTGELFF. CDR3 nucleotides: TGTGCCAGCAGTTTGGCCCAGGGGGGCACCGGGGAGCTGTTTTTT.

In this sample, this clone turned up a few times. This chain joins TRBV13 and TRBJ2-7; 12 bases map to TRBD2. This CDR3 is built from 16 residues. The V gene end was trimmed by 4 bases and the J gene end by 4 bases; junction bases not matched to a gene: 8. Per germline, CDR1 PRHDT and CDR2 FYEKMQ (reference sequence). DNA for the CDR3: TGTGCCAGCAGCTCAAACCAACTAGCGGGGGGTTACGAGCAGTACTTC. Translation: CASSSNQLAGGYEQYF.

The chain carries TRBV14 and TRBJ2-1; D remains ambiguous. This CDR3 is built from 17 residues. V dropped 1 base and J dropped 8 bases, with 21 bases sitting between them. From germline, CDR1 is SGHDN and CDR2 FVKESK. The CDR3 DNA reads as TGTGCCAGCAGCCAAGTCGTGACTCGAATACCCGTGGATGAGCAGTTCTTC. Amino acid sequence: CASSQVVTRIPVDEQFF.

This clone has a handful of counts. CDR3 protein: CASSLRWQGNTEAFF. As DNA, the CDR3 is TGTGCCAGCAGTTTACGTTGGCAGGGGAACACTGAAGCTTTCTTT. The rearrangement uses TRBV27 and TRBJ1-1; D is perhaps TRBD1 (5 bases). The CDR3 is made up of 15 amino acids. The V and J ends lost 2 bases and 1 base respectively, with 11 bases between them. The germline CDR1 and CDR2 sequences are MNHEY and SMNVEV (reference sequence).

The V gene is TRBV5-6, the J gene TRBJ2-7; TRBD1 matches at 7 bases. The CDR3 runs to 14 residues. The trim removed 4 bases at V and 3 bases at J, leaving 7 bases unmatched. Germline CDR1 reads SGHDT; CDR2 reads YYEEEE. The CDR3 loop reads CASSVGTDDYEQYF. The CDR3 DNA reads as TGTGCCAGCAGCGTCGGGACAGATGACTACGAGCAGTACTTC. The entire variable domain, with the rest obtained from reference TRBV5-6 and TRBJ2-7, is as follows: DAGVTQSPTHLIKTRGQQVTLRCSPKSGHDTVSWYQQALGQGPQFIFQYYEEEERQRGNFPDRFSGHQFPNYSSELNVNALLLGDSALYLCASSVGTDDYEQYFGPGTRLTVT.

In this sample, this clone turned up once. The rearrangement joins TRBV13 to TRBJ2-5; 7 bases are a match to TRBD2. Trimming removed 4 bases from V and 4 bases from J; junction bases left unmatched: 9. Germline assignment: CDR1 PRHDT and CDR2 FYEKMQ (reference sequence). The CDR3 runs to 15 residues. The CDR3: CASSSPGGGGETQYF. CDR3 coding DNA: TGTGCCAGCAGCTCCCCGGGCGGGGGAGGAGAGACCCAGTACTTC.

This chain uses TRBV29-1 with TRBJ1-1; D is undetermined. CDR1 is SQVTM, CDR2 ANQGSEA, per germline. There are 13 residues in the CDR3. V was pared by 4 bases and J by 0 bases, with 9 bases between. CDR3 bases: TGCAGCGTTGGCTACGGTCTGAACACTGAAGCTTTCTTT. Its protein is CSVGYGLNTEAFF. Full variable domain (remainder filled in from reference TRBV29-1 and TRBJ1-1): SAVISQKPSRDICQRGTSLTIQCQVDSQVTMMFWYRQQPGQSLTLIATANQGSEATYESGFVIDKFPISRPNLTFSTLTVSNMSPEDSSIYLCSVGYGLNTEAFFGQGTRLTVV.

J is TRBJ1-1 and V is TRBV30, with no clear D. Deletions cut 4 bases from V and 8 bases from J, with 14 bases between. The CDR3 covers 12 residues. Germline-derived CDR1 and CDR2 are GTSNPN and SVGIG (reference sequence). CDR3 protein: CAWTPTGKEAFF. Written as DNA, the CDR3 is TGTGCCTGGACCCCCACGGGGAAGGAAGCTTTCTTT.